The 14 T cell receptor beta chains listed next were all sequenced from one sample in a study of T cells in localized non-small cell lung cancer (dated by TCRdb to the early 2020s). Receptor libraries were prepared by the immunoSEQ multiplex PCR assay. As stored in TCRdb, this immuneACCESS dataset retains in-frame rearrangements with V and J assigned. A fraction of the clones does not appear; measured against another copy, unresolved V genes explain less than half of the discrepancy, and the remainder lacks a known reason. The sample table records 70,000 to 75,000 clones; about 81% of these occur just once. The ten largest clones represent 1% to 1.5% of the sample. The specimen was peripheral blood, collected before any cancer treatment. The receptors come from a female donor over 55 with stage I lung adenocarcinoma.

CDR3 nucleotides: TGTGCCAGCAGCCAAGGGTACTTCGGGGGCTACGAGCAGTACTTC. Amino acid sequence: CASSQGYFGGYEQYF. The J gene is TRBJ2-7, the V gene TRBV14; TRBD2 is a possible D gene (6 bases). Germline CDR1 and CDR2: SGHDN and FVKESK. This CDR3 comprises 15 residues. V was shortened by 1 base and J by 3 bases, with 13 bases between the two germline ends.

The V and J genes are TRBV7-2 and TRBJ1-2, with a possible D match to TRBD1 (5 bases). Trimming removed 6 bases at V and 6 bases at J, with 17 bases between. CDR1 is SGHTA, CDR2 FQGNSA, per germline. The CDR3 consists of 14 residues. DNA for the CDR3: TGTGCCAGCAGTCCCCTCGGGGGATCGAATGGCTACACCTTC. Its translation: CASSPLGGSNGYTF.

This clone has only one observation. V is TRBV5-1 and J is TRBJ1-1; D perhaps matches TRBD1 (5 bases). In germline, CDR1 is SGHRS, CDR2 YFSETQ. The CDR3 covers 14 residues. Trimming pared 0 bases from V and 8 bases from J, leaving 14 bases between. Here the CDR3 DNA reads TGCGCCAGCAGCTTGGATTTAAAGGGGCTCGAAGCTTTCTTT. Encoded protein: CASSLDLKGLEAFF.

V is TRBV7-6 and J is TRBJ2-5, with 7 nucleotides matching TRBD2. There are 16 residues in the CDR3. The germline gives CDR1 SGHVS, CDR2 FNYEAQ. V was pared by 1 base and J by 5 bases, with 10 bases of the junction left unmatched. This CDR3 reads CASSLVAGEGRETQYF. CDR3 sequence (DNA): TGTGCCAGCAGCTTAGTCGCGGGAGAAGGGCGCGAGACCCAGTACTTC.

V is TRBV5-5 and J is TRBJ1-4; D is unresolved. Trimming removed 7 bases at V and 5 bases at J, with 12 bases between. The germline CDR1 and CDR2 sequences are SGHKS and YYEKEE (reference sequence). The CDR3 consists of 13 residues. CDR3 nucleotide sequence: TGTGCCAGCCTAAGAGATTTAAATGAAAAACTGTTTTTT. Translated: CASLRDLNEKLFF.

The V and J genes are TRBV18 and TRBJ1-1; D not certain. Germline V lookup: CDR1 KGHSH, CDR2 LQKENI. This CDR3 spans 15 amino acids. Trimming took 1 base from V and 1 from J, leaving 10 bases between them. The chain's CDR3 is CASSPLNTANTEAFF. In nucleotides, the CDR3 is TGTGCCAGCTCACCACTCAATACGGCGAACACTGAAGCTTTCTTT. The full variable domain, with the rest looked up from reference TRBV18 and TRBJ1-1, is NAGVMQNPRHLVRRRGQEARLRCSPMKGHSHVYWYRQLPEEGLKFMVYLQKENIIDESGMPKERFSAEFPKEGPSILRIQQVVRGDSAAYFCASSPLNTANTEAFFGQGTRLTVV.

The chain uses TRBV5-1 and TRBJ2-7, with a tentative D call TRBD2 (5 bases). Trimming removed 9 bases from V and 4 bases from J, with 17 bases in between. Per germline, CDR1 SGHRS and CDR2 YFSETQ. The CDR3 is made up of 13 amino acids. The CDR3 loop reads CATSGGPDYEQYF. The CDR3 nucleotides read TGCGCCACCTCGGGCGGGCCCGATTACGAGCAGTACTTC.

The CDR3 region is CASSYTQSGAGRAYEQYF. In DNA, the CDR3 is TGTGCCAGCAGTTACACACAATCAGGGGCGGGAAGAGCCTACGAGCAGTACTTC. The V call is TRBV27, the J call TRBJ2-7; tentatively, D is TRBD1 or TRBD2 (6 bases each). V lost 4 bases to trimming and J lost 2 bases, with 24 bases between them. The CDR3 has 18 amino acids. The V gene's germline CDR1 is MNHEY and CDR2 SMNVEV (reference sequence).

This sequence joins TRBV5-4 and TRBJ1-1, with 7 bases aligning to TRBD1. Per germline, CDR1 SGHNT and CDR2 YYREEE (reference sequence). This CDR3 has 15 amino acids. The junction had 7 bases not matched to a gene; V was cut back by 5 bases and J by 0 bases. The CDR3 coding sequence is TGTGCCAGCAGAAATAACAGGGGCATGAACACTGAAGCTTTCTTT. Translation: CASRNNRGMNTEAFF.

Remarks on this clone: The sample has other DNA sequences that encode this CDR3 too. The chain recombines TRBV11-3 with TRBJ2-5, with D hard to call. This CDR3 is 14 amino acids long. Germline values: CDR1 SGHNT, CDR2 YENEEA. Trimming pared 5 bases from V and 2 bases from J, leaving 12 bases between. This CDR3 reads CASSLTDRQETQYF. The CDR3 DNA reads TGTGCCAGCAGCCTCACGGACCGTCAAGAGACCCAGTACTTC.

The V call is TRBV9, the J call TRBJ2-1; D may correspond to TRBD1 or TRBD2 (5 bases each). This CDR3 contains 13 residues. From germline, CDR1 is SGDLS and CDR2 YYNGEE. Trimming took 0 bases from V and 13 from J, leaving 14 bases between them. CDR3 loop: CASSVVSEGLQFF. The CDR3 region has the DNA TGTGCCAGCAGCGTAGTATCTGAGGGGCTCCAGTTCTTC.

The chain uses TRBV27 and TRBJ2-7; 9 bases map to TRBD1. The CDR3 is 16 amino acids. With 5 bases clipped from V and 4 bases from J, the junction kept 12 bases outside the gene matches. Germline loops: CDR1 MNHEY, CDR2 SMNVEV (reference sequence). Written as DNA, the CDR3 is TGTGCCAGCAGTCCCCTTCTCGGGACAGGGATGTACGAGCAGTACTTC. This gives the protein CASSPLLGTGMYEQYF.

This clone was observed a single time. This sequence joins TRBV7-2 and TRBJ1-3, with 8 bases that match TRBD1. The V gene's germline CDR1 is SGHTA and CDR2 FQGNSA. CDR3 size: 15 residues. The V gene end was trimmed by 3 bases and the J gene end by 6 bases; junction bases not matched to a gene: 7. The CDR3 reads CASSFYQGASNTIYF. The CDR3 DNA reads TGTGCCAGCAGCTTTTATCAGGGGGCCTCAAACACCATATATTTT. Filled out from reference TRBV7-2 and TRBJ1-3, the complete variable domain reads GAGVSQSPSNKVTEKGKDVELRCDPISGHTALYWYRQSLGQGLEFLIYFQGNSAPDKSGLPSDRFSAERTGGSVSTLTIQRTQQEDSAVYLCASSFYQGASNTIYFGEGSWLTVV.

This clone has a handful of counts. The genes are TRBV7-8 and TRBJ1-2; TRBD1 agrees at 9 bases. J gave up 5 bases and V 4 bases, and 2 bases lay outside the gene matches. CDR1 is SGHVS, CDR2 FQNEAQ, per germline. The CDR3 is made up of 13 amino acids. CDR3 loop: CASSSTGGYGYTF. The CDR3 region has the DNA TGTGCCAGCAGCTCGACAGGGGGATATGGCTACACCTTC.